This T cell receptor beta chain was captured in a study of T cell repertoires in cytomegalovirus infection. V lost 5 bases to trimming and J lost 7 bases; unmatched junction nucleotides: 7. CDR3 length: 13 residues. CDR1 is SGHTA and CDR2 is FQGTGA in the germline V gene. TCRdb re-called the reads through MiXCR, storing one row per CDR3 protein. The repertoire holds fewer than 550,000 distinct CDR3 sequences, with 15% to 20% as singletons. The chain recombines TRBV7-3 with TRBJ1-2; 7 bases are shared with TRBD1. The receptor's source is a human donor in good health (CMV status not recorded). Some clones in this sample may be carry-over from other donors' samples. Sequenced input: CD8+ T cells from PBMCs. CDR3 region: CASSPEGAGGYTF. CDR3 in DNA: TGTGCCAGCAGCCCGGAGGGGGCCGGTGGCTACACCTTC.